The TCR beta chain described here comes from a study of identical twins. This clonotype was seen a handful of times. Using its own MiXCR run on the 5' RACE reads, TCRdb lists one record per CDR3 protein. The sample includes roughly 1,500,000 distinct CDR3 sequences, less than 40% of them seen just once. Sequencing was done on a sample of cord blood. The TCR sequence derives from a newborn girl in good health.

The DNA of the CDR3 is TGCAGTGCTCCGACCGGGACTAGCAGCTCCTACGAGCAGTACTTC. This sequence encodes CSAPTGTSSSYEQYF. V is TRBV20-1 and J is TRBJ2-7; 9 nucleotides agree with TRBD2. Looked up from germline, CDR1 is DFQATT and CDR2 is SNEGSKA (reference sequence). This CDR3 comprises 15 residues. J gave up 0 bases and V 5 bases, and 8 bases lay outside the gene matches.